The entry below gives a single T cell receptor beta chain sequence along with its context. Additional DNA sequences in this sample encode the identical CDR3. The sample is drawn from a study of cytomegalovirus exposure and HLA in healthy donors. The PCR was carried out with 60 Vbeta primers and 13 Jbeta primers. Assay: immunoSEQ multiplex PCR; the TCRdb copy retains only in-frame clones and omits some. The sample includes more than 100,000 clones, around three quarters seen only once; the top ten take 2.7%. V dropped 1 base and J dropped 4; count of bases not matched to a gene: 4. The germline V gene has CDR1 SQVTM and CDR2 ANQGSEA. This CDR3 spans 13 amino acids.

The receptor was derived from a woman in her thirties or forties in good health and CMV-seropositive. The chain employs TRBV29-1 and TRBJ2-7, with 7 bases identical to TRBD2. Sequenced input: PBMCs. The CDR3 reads CSVEGQGGYEQYF. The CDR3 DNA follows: TGCAGCGTTGAAGGGCAGGGAGGGTACGAGCAGTACTTC.